The 14 T cell receptor beta chains in this list originate from one sample, sequenced in a study of T cell responses to AZD1222 COVID-19 vaccine. The protocol was immunoSEQ multiplex PCR, while the TCRdb copy is restricted to in-frame clones and leaves out a portion. Among 85,000 to 100,000 clones listed, 70% to 90% were seen once. Source: peripheral blood, taken on day 0 of AZD1222 vaccination. The receptors were sampled from an adult in good health.

This rearrangement joins TRBV7-9 to TRBJ1-4; D remains ambiguous. CDR1 is SEHNR and CDR2 is FQNEAQ in the germline V gene (reference sequence). The CDR3 sequence is 13 residues long. V was cut by 5 bases and J by 7 bases, with 11 bases left in between. DNA for the CDR3: TGTGCCAGCAGCCCAATGGAAGGTGAAAAACTGTTTTTT. Protein sequence: CASSPMEGEKLFF.

The chain has TRBV29-1 and TRBJ2-7; maybe TRBD2 (5 bases). CDR3 length: 11 amino acids. Looked up from germline, CDR1 is SQVTM and CDR2 is ANQGSEA. The V end was cut by 4 bases, the J end by 5 bases, with 9 bases between. CDR3 sequence: CSVGGLNEQYF. The CDR3 nucleotides are TGCAGCGTTGGCGGGTTGAACGAGCAGTACTTC.

The rearrangement links TRBV19 to TRBJ1-3, with D maybe TRBD1 (5 bases). Germline V gene lookup returns CDR1 LNHDA and CDR2 SQIVND (reference sequence). The CDR3 loop spans 16 amino acids. Trimming left V 0 bases short and J 0 bases short, with 9 bases between. The CDR3 region is CASSIDPGRSGNTIYF. In nucleotides, the CDR3 is TGTGCCAGTAGTATAGATCCAGGGCGCTCTGGAAACACCATATATTTT.

The rearrangement joins TRBV13 to TRBJ2-7, with D maybe TRBD1 (6 bases). The germline V gene has CDR1 PRHDT and CDR2 FYEKMQ (reference sequence). V was clipped by 1 base and J by 2 bases, with 12 bases between them. The CDR3 runs 15 residues. The CDR3 sequence is CASSLAGSGAYEQYF. Written as DNA, the CDR3 is TGTGCCAGCAGCTTAGCGGGGTCAGGGGCCTACGAGCAGTACTTC. The full variable domain, its missing parts supplied by reference TRBV13 and TRBJ2-7, is AAGVIQSPRHLIKEKRETATLKCYPIPRHDTVYWYQQGPGQDPQFLISFYEKMQSDKGSIPDRFSAQQFSDYHSELNMSSLELGDSALYFCASSLAGSGAYEQYFGPGTRLTVT.

The rearrangement joins TRBV6-6 to TRBJ2-3; TRBD1 aligns across 9 bases. The junction had 11 bases not matched to a gene; V was cut back by 8 bases and J by 5 bases. The germline gives CDR1 MNHNY, CDR2 SVGAGI (reference sequence). The CDR3 spans 15 residues. DNA of the CDR3: TGTGCCAGCCACGGGACAGGGTTAATGATAGATACGCAGTATTTT. It specifies CASHGTGLMIDTQYF.

This chain connects TRBV6-2 or TRBV6-3 to TRBJ1-4; D gene ambiguous. CDR3 size: 16 residues. Trimming left V 2 bases short and J 4 bases short, with 14 bases between. Germline lookup yields CDR1 MNHEY and CDR2 SVGEGT. DNA of the CDR3: TGTGCCAGCAGTTACAATAAGGACGACCTTAATGAAAAACTGTTTTTT. Amino acid sequence: CASSYNKDDLNEKLFF.

The J gene is TRBJ1-2, the V gene TRBV7-9, with D tentatively TRBD1 (5 bases). Germline values: CDR1 SEHNR, CDR2 FQNEAQ (reference sequence). The V gene lost 2 bases and the J gene lost 9 bases, with 13 bases spanning the gap. The CDR3 runs 13 residues. The CDR3, as DNA: TGTGCCAGCAGCTTACAAGGGGTGAGGAGCTACACCTTC. Translated, it gives CASSLQGVRSYTF.

J is TRBJ1-5 and V is TRBV2; D not resolved. With 2 bases removed from V and 2 bases from J, the gap between germline ends came to 13 bases. The CDR3 is made up of 16 amino acids. Germline lookup yields CDR1 SNHLY and CDR2 FYNNEI. CDR3 DNA: TGTGCCAGCAGTGAACGGCGCGGCGTGGGCAATCAGCCCCAGCATTTT. It translates to CASSERRGVGNQPQHF.

V is TRBV5-6 and J is TRBJ1-4; D unresolved. CDR1 and CDR2 from the germline V gene are SGHDT and YYEEEE. The V and J ends lost 3 bases and 4 bases respectively, with 10 bases between them. The CDR3 is 14 amino acids. CDR3 nucleotide sequence: TGTGCCAGCAGCTACCGGACGGATAATGAAAAACTGTTTTTT. Translated: CASSYRTDNEKLFF.

The chain has TRBV6-1 and TRBJ2-4; no firm D call. Germline CDR1 is MNHNS and CDR2 is SASEGT. The CDR3 covers 16 residues. Trimming removed 0 bases from V and 5 bases from J, with 14 bases in between. CDR3 residues: CASSEALRPAQNIQYF. CDR3 nucleotide sequence: TGTGCCAGCAGTGAAGCGCTTAGGCCGGCCCAAAACATTCAGTACTTC.

J is TRBJ2-2 and V is TRBV7-9; 7 bases line up with TRBD1. Losses at the gene ends were 5 bases for V and 4 bases for J; bases not matched to a gene: 4. The germline V gene has CDR1 SEHNR and CDR2 FQNEAQ (reference sequence). The CDR3 consists of 14 residues. The CDR3 region is CASSPTGVTGELFF. DNA for the CDR3: TGTGCCAGCAGCCCTACAGGGGTCACCGGGGAGCTGTTTTTT.

The chain joins TRBV18 to TRBJ2-3; D call uncertain. V was cut by 1 base and J by 4 bases, with 9 bases left in between. This CDR3 is built from 14 residues. Germline CDR1 reads KGHSH; CDR2 reads LQKENI. The CDR3 DNA reads as TGTGCCAGCTCACCACTCGGAAGTGCAGATACGCAGTATTTT. Translating gives CASSPLGSADTQYF.

The rearrangement links TRBV7-9 to TRBJ2-7; D could derive from TRBD1 or TRBD2 (6 bases each). CDR3 size: 15 residues. From germline, CDR1 is SEHNR and CDR2 FQNEAQ (reference sequence). V was cut by 5 bases and J by 1 base, with 15 bases left in between. DNA for the CDR3: TGTGCCAGCAGCCCTCTGACGGGGGCATCCTACGAGCAGTACTTC. Amino acids: CASSPLTGASYEQYF. The whole variable domain, remainder taken from reference TRBV7-9 and TRBJ2-7, is DTGVSQNPRHKITKRGQNVTFRCDPISEHNRLYWYRQTLGQGPEFLTYFQNEAQLEKSRLLSDRFSAERPKGSFSTLEIQRTEQGDSAMYLCASSPLTGASYEQYFGPGTRLTVT.

This clone was picked up one time. The chain carries TRBV7-6 and TRBJ1-3, with D unclear. From germline, CDR1 is SGHVS and CDR2 FNYEAQ. There are 18 residues in the CDR3. V lost 1 base to trimming and J lost 0 bases, with 16 bases between them. The CDR3, as DNA: TGTGCCAGCAGCTTAGGAGGACTGACTCACTCCTCTGGAAACACCATATATTTT. It is translated as CASSLGGLTHSSGNTIYF.